Following are 30 T cell receptor beta chains from one sample sequenced in a study of blood T cell repertoires in COVID-19. TCRdb's table, derived via immunoSEQ multiplex PCR, lists solely in-frame clones and lacks some. The sample has hundreds of thousands of clones, approximately 91% seen once. The sequencing sample was made of PBMCs or T cells enriched from blood (not recorded which). The receptor set was obtained from an older woman who had recovered from COVID-19.

The chain couples TRBV27 to TRBJ1-4; TRBD1 might be the D (6 bases). V was clipped by 6 bases and J by 8 bases, with 19 bases between them. The length of the CDR3 is 15 residues. Germline V gives CDR1 MNHEY, CDR2 SMNVEV (reference sequence). The CDR3 loop is CASRNPGTPSEKLFF. As DNA, the CDR3 is TGTGCCAGCAGAAACCCCGGGACACCCTCGGAAAAACTGTTTTTT.

V usage is TRBV9 and J usage is TRBJ2-3; no clear D. Germline V lookup: CDR1 SGDLS, CDR2 YYNGEE. The CDR3 loop spans 11 amino acids. Trimming pared 3 bases from V and 7 bases from J, leaving 6 bases between. This CDR3 is CASSDTYTQYF. For the CDR3, the DNA is TGTGCCAGCAGCGACACCTATACGCAGTATTTT. Full variable domain (remainder filled in from reference TRBV9 and TRBJ2-3): DSGVTQTPKHLITATGQRVTLRCSPRSGDLSVYWYQQSLDQGLQFLIQYYNGEERAKGNILERFSAQQFPDLHSELNLSSLELGDSALYFCASSDTYTQYFGPGTRLTVL.

The chain's CDR3 is CASSKVLQNQPQHF. The DNA of the CDR3 is TGTGCCAGCAGCAAAGTCCTACAGAATCAGCCCCAGCATTTT. This chain connects TRBV21-1 to TRBJ1-5; the table calls TRBD1, which could not be checked here. TRBV21-1 has pseudogene status. This CDR3 spans 14 amino acids.

In its sample, this clone was seen once. V usage is TRBV7-8 and J usage is TRBJ1-4; maybe TRBD1 (5 bases). Trimming removed 5 bases at V and 6 bases at J, with 22 bases between. The length of the CDR3 is 17 residues. The germline V gene encodes CDR1 SGHVS and CDR2 FQNEAQ. The CDR3 spells CASSPLGGVGVHEKLFF. Here the CDR3 DNA reads TGTGCCAGCAGCCCCCTCGGGGGGGTTGGGGTCCATGAAAAACTGTTTTTT.

This clone has more than one count but fewer than ten. This chain uses TRBV6-5 with TRBJ1-6, with 7 bases aligning to TRBD1. The CDR3 consists of 12 residues. Trimming took 10 bases from V and 10 from J; bases not matched to a gene: 7. Germline values: CDR1 MNHEY, CDR2 SVGAGI. CDR3 protein: CATGDSGSPLHF. The CDR3 region has the DNA TGTGCCACCGGGGACAGCGGATCACCCCTCCACTTT.

This clone appeared a single time. The gene calls are TRBV10-3 and TRBJ1-1; D possibly corresponds to TRBD1 (6 bases). V lost 6 bases and J 10 bases, leaving 18 bases between the germline ends. Germline V gene lookup returns CDR1 ENHRY and CDR2 SYGVKD. The CDR3 has 13 residues. In DNA form, the CDR3 reads TGTGCCATCAGAACGGACAGCGAACGTGGAGCTTTCTTT. It encodes CAIRTDSERGAFF.

This clone turned up a few times. The CDR3: CATSRLAGGITDEQFF. The DNA for the CDR3 is TGTGCCACCAGCAGACTAGCGGGGGGCATTACGGATGAGCAGTTCTTC. The genes are TRBV15 and TRBJ2-1; the match to TRBD2 covers 11 bases. The CDR3 loop spans 16 amino acids. V lost 2 bases, J lost 8 bases, and 8 bases stayed unmatched. CDR1 and CDR2 from the germline V gene are LNHNV and YYDKDF (reference sequence).

In DNA, the CDR3 is TGTGCCAGCAGCACAGGGGTGAACACTGAAGCTTTCTTT. Amino acids: CASSTGVNTEAFF. The chain has TRBV2 and TRBJ1-1, with 7 bases identical to TRBD1. From germline, CDR1 is SNHLY and CDR2 FYNNEI. Trimming at V came to 6 bases and at J to 0 bases, leaving 1 base not matched to a gene. The CDR3 is 13 amino acids.

The V and J genes are TRBV30 and TRBJ1-6; no definite D call. The length of the CDR3 is 16 residues. Per the germline V gene, CDR1 is GTSNPN and CDR2 is SVGIG (reference sequence). The ends were cut back, 3 bases at V and 0 bases at J, with 12 bases in the middle. As DNA, the CDR3 is TGTGCCTGGAGCCCTTCTACGAGCTCCTATAATTCACCCCTCCACTTT. Its translation is CAWSPSTSSYNSPLHF.

The chain uses TRBV24-1 and TRBJ2-2; TRBD2 agrees at 7 bases. The CDR3 sequence is 16 residues long. The germline V gene has CDR1 KGHDR and CDR2 SFDVKD. Trimming removed 5 bases from V and 1 base from J; junction bases left unmatched: 6. DNA for the CDR3: TGTGCCACCAGTGGGGGGGAGGGGCTGAACACCGGGGAGCTGTTTTTT. Translating it yields CATSGGEGLNTGELFF.

V gene TRBV10-3 combines with J gene TRBJ2-3; possibly TRBD2 for D (7 bases). Per the germline V gene, CDR1 is ENHRY and CDR2 is SYGVKD. This CDR3 region has 15 residues. V was pared by 8 bases and J by 1 base, with 16 bases between. The CDR3 coding sequence is TGTGCCATCCAAGGGGCGGGGGCCGGCACAGATACGCAGTATTTT. Translating gives CAIQGAGAGTDTQYF.

This chain links TRBV7-9 with TRBJ2-5; 11 bases are shared with TRBD2. CDR3 size: 14 residues. The J segment lost 2 bases and the V segment lost 11 bases, leaving 7 bases of the junction unmatched. Germline V gene data show CDR1 as SEHNR and CDR2 as FQNEAQ (reference sequence). The CDR3 reads CALRTSGLQETQYF. For the CDR3, the DNA is TGTGCCCTCCGGACTAGCGGGTTACAAGAGACCCAGTACTTC.

The chain is built from TRBV19 and TRBJ1-5, with TRBD1 identical over 8 bases. With 4 bases clipped from V and 5 bases from J, the junction kept 7 bases outside the gene matches. CDR1 LNHDA and CDR2 SQIVND come from the germline V gene (reference sequence). This CDR3 has 15 residues. The CDR3 loop reads CASSKTGDIYQPQHF. CDR3 coding DNA: TGTGCCAGTAGTAAGACAGGGGATATTTATCAGCCCCAGCATTTT. Drawing the rest from reference TRBV19 and TRBJ1-5, the complete variable domain is DGGITQSPKYLFRKEGQNVTLSCEQNLNHDAMYWYRQDPGQGLRLIYYSQIVNDFQKGDIAEGYSVSREKKESFPLTVTSAQKNPTAFYLCASSKTGDIYQPQHFGDGTRLSIL.

The V call is TRBV30, the J call TRBJ2-5; the match to TRBD2 covers 13 bases. Germline V CDR1 and CDR2: GTSNPN, SVGIG (reference sequence). J was trimmed by 1 base and V by 2 bases; bases with no gene match: 10. The CDR3 extends over 18 amino acids. In DNA form, the CDR3 reads TGTGCCTGGAGTAAAGGACTAGCGGGGGCCCTCGTCCAAGAGACCCAGTACTTC. Translation gives CAWSKGLAGALVQETQYF.

About this clone: This specimen includes other DNA sequences encoding the same CDR3. The chain couples TRBV12-3 or TRBV12-4 to TRBJ1-2, with 8 bases aligning to TRBD1. The ends lost 5 bases at V and 4 bases at J; junction bases unmatched: 3. The CDR3 length is 13 residues. CDR3 DNA sequence: TGTGCCAGCAGTCTCGGACAGGGCTATGGCTACACCTTC. This encodes CASSLGQGYGYTF.

The V and J genes are TRBV6-5 and TRBJ1-2; a possible D gene is TRBD1 (5 bases). CDR1 is MNHEY, CDR2 SVGAGI, per germline. The CDR3 loop spans 13 amino acids. The V end lost 4 bases, the J end lost 4 bases, and 10 bases lay between the germline ends. Here the CDR3 DNA reads TGTGCCAGCAGTTTCCAGGGCACCTATGGCTACACCTTC. It encodes CASSFQGTYGYTF.

The chain combines TRBV13 with TRBJ2-2; possibly TRBD2 for D (6 bases). V lost 7 bases and J 5 bases, leaving 23 bases between the germline ends. This CDR3 contains 17 residues. Germline V gene sequence: CDR1 PRHDT, CDR2 FYEKMQ (reference sequence). The CDR3 loop is CASTTGGERVKTGELFF. CDR3 DNA sequence: TGTGCCAGCACCACCGGAGGGGAGAGAGTAAAGACCGGGGAGCTGTTTTTT.

V gene TRBV2 combines with J gene TRBJ2-4; tentatively, D is TRBD2 (6 bases). This CDR3 region has 13 residues. CDR1 and CDR2 (germline): SNHLY, FYNNEI. Deletions cut 7 bases from V and 6 bases from J, with 13 bases between. The CDR3 reads CASMEGWRNIQYF. The CDR3 nucleotides read TGTGCCAGCATGGAGGGTTGGAGAAACATTCAGTACTTC.

This chain joins TRBV10-3 and TRBJ1-2; TRBD1 might be the D (6 bases). This CDR3 has 13 residues. From germline, CDR1 is ENHRY and CDR2 SYGVKD. The V gene lost 3 bases and the J gene lost 9 bases, with 14 bases spanning the gap. The CDR3 sequence is CAISEGQPTSYTF. CDR3 nucleotides: TGTGCCATCAGTGAAGGACAGCCTACTAGCTACACCTTC.

The J gene is TRBJ2-5, the V gene TRBV7-2; 15 nucleotides line up with TRBD2. The CDR3 has 17 amino acids. With 5 bases clipped from V and 5 bases from J, the junction kept 9 bases outside the gene matches. Germline loops: CDR1 SGHTA, CDR2 FQGNSA. The CDR3 spells CASSLGLAGGRRETQYF. CDR3 coding DNA: TGTGCCAGCAGCCTTGGACTAGCGGGGGGGCGTAGGGAGACCCAGTACTTC. The full variable domain, rest sourced from reference TRBV7-2 and TRBJ2-5, is GAGVSQSPSNKVTEKGKDVELRCDPISGHTALYWYRQSLGQGLEFLIYFQGNSAPDKSGLPSDRFSAERTGGSVSTLTIQRTQQEDSAVYLCASSLGLAGGRRETQYFGPGTRLLVL.

This clone was observed a single time. This chain links TRBV3-1 (or the pseudogene TRBV3-2) with TRBJ1-3, with D maybe TRBD1 (5 bases). Germline values: CDR1 LGHDT, CDR2 YNNKEL (reference sequence). V gave up 5 bases and J gave up 0 bases, with 11 bases separating them. This CDR3 has 15 amino acids. The CDR3 nucleotides are TGTGCCAGCAGCTTACAGGTTTTCTCTGGAAACACCATATATTTT. Encoded protein: CASSLQVFSGNTIYF.

The rearrangement uses TRBV30 and TRBJ1-1; possible D gene TRBD1, 6 bases. This CDR3 has 13 residues. V was cut by 0 bases and J by 9 bases, with 14 bases left in between. Germline CDR1 reads GTSNPN; CDR2 reads SVGIG (reference sequence). In DNA form, the CDR3 reads TGTGCCTGGAGTGTCGGGGGGCTACTAAAAGCTTTCTTT. This translates into CAWSVGGLLKAFF.

This rearrangement joins TRBV2 to TRBJ2-6; 8 positions match TRBD1. The CDR3 is 16 residues long. The V gene end was trimmed by 4 bases and the J gene end by 3 bases; junction bases not matched to a gene: 5. Germline assignment: CDR1 SNHLY and CDR2 FYNNEI. The CDR3 nucleotides are TGTGCCAGCAGTGGGGACAGGAAGTTTGGGGCCAACGTCCTGACTTTC. This sequence encodes CASSGDRKFGANVLTF.

This chain connects TRBV5-1 to TRBJ2-4; 9 bases are shared with TRBD1. CDR3 size: 22 residues. With V trimmed by 3 bases and J by 0 bases, 22 bases remained unmatched. The germline V gene has CDR1 SGHRS and CDR2 YFSETQ. The CDR3 here is CASSSVTGGSTKFLLAKNIQYF. As DNA, the CDR3 is TGCGCCAGCAGCTCCGTCACAGGGGGCTCCACTAAATTTCTACTAGCCAAAAACATTCAGTACTTC.

The rearrangement uses TRBV20-1 and TRBJ2-1, with a possible D match to TRBD1 (5 bases). Trimming cost V 3 bases and J 6 bases, with 12 bases left between them. CDR1 DFQATT and CDR2 SNEGSKA come from the germline V gene (reference sequence). The CDR3 is made up of 13 amino acids. CDR3 in amino acids: CSASSDRGNEQFF. In DNA form, the CDR3 reads TGCAGTGCTAGTAGTGATAGGGGCAATGAGCAGTTCTTC.

The J gene is TRBJ2-1, the V gene TRBV3-1 (or the pseudogene TRBV3-2); D not resolved. This CDR3 is built from 12 residues. The germline CDR1 and CDR2 sequences are LGHDT and YNNKEL (reference sequence). Trimming removed 6 bases at V and 8 bases at J, with 11 bases between. This CDR3 is CASRTYPHEQFF. CDR3 DNA: TGTGCCAGCAGAACCTATCCCCATGAGCAGTTCTTC.

The DNA for the CDR3 is TGTGCCAGCAGTATAAGACAAGGGTCGCGGGACGAGCAGTACGTC. Amino acids: CASSIRQGSRDEQYV. The chain uses TRBV28 and TRBJ2-7; D perhaps matches TRBD2 (5 bases). In germline, CDR1 is MDHEN, CDR2 SYDVKM. Trimming removed 5 bases from V and 5 bases from J, with 19 bases in between. The CDR3 has 15 amino acids.

The gene calls are TRBV18 and TRBJ2-3, with TRBD2 identical over 9 bases. This CDR3 region has 16 residues. V gave up 3 bases and J gave up 0 bases; unmatched junction bases: 4. Germline loops: CDR1 KGHSH, CDR2 LQKENI. This CDR3 reads CASSPTSGRSTDTQYF. CDR3 in DNA: TGTGCCAGCTCACCGACTAGCGGAAGGAGCACAGATACGCAGTATTTT.

This chain uses TRBV3-1 (or the pseudogene TRBV3-2) with TRBJ2-2; 8 bases fit TRBD2. The CDR3 is made up of 17 amino acids. Trimming took 4 bases from V and 2 from J; bases not matched to a gene: 9. The V gene's germline CDR1 is LGHDT and CDR2 YNNKEL (reference sequence). CDR3 sequence (DNA): TGTGCCAGCAGCCTGACTAGCGCGGACCCAAACACCGGGGAGCTGTTTTTT. Protein sequence: CASSLTSADPNTGELFF.

The rearrangement joins TRBV5-1 to TRBJ2-5, with 11 bases fitting TRBD2. Per germline, CDR1 SGHRS and CDR2 YFSETQ. V lost 3 bases to trimming and J lost 2 bases; unmatched junction nucleotides: 3. This CDR3 region has 15 residues. The CDR3 spells CASSSRLAGQETQYF. DNA for the CDR3: TGCGCCAGCAGCTCCCGACTAGCGGGGCAAGAGACCCAGTACTTC.